These 21 T cell receptor beta chains were sequenced from one sample in a study of T-cell memory formation after mild COVID-19. TCRdb independently ran MiXCR on the 5' RACE reads; one entry per CDR3 protein. The table includes under 400,000 distinct CDR3 sequences, under 30% detected once. Sequenced: PBMCs or a T cell subset sorted from them (not recorded which). The receptor set was obtained from an adult woman who had mild COVID-19 (a few samples of this study predate the infection). Cell type and time point are not known.

The gene calls are TRBV7-8 and TRBJ2-7; 10 bases agree with TRBD1. Losses at the gene ends were 5 bases for V and 3 bases for J; bases not matched to a gene: 4. The CDR3 is 14 residues long. Germline V gives CDR1 SGHVS, CDR2 FQNEAQ. CDR3 in amino acids: CASSTGTGVYEQYF. For the CDR3, the DNA is TGTGCCAGCAGCACCGGGACAGGGGTCTACGAGCAGTACTTC.

This clonotype was counted only a few times. The chain couples TRBV24-1 to TRBJ2-1; unclear D gene. V gave up 4 bases and J gave up 0 bases, with 9 bases separating them. The germline V gene has CDR1 KGHDR and CDR2 SFDVKD. The CDR3 is 15 amino acids. In nucleotides, the CDR3 is TGTGCCACCAGTGAGTTGGCGAGCTCCTACAATGAGCAGTTCTTC. Protein product: CATSELASSYNEQFF.

V usage is TRBV7-8 and J usage is TRBJ1-1, with 7 bases identical to TRBD1. The CDR3 spans 19 residues. Germline assignment: CDR1 SGHVS and CDR2 FQNEAQ. J gave up 7 bases and V 0 bases, and 20 bases lay outside the gene matches. CDR3 coding DNA: TGTGCCAGCAGCTTAGCACGTATTTTTGGCAGGGGGAACAGGAATGAAGCTTTCTTT. Residues: CASSLARIFGRGNRNEAFF.

The V call is TRBV30, the J call TRBJ1-5, with 8 bases fitting TRBD1. This CDR3 has 15 amino acids. Germline values: CDR1 GTSNPN, CDR2 SVGIG (reference sequence). With 3 bases clipped from V and 7 bases from J, the junction kept 11 bases outside the gene matches. The CDR3 reads CAWSPRTGFYQPQHF. CDR3 coding DNA: TGTGCCTGGAGCCCACGGACAGGGTTCTACCAGCCCCAGCATTTT.

There are a few counts of this clonotype. The V gene is TRBV2, the J gene TRBJ2-7; the D gene is possibly TRBD1 (6 bases). CDR3 length: 15 residues. V was pared by 6 bases and J by 3 bases, with 18 bases between. Germline CDR1 and CDR2: SNHLY and FYNNEI. The DNA of the CDR3 is TGTGCCAGCAGGGCGGACAGTGCGGCCCGCTACGAGCAGTACTTC. This encodes CASRADSAARYEQYF.

The chain employs TRBV12-3 or TRBV12-4 and TRBJ2-4; TRBD1 matches 11 bases. J gave up 9 bases and V 5 bases, and 6 bases lay outside the gene matches. CDR3 length equals 14 residues. CDR3 amino acids: CASSGQGAHGIQYF. The CDR3 bases are TGTGCCAGCAGTGGACAGGGGGCCCATGGCATTCAGTACTTC.

This clonotype has only a few counts. The chain couples TRBV9 to TRBJ2-2; D is uncertain. There are 15 residues in the CDR3. Per the germline V gene, CDR1 is SGDLS and CDR2 is YYNGEE. Trimming took off 2 bases at V and 4 bases at J, with 12 bases between the two ends. The CDR3: CASSVASSGTGELFF. CDR3 DNA sequence: TGTGCCAGCAGCGTGGCCAGTTCGGGCACCGGGGAGCTGTTTTTT.

The rearrangement uses TRBV5-1 and TRBJ2-1; D remains unclear. Germline values: CDR1 SGHRS, CDR2 YFSETQ. The length of the CDR3 is 16 residues. Trimming stripped 0 bases from V and 1 base from J, with 11 bases between. The CDR3 sequence: CASSLAGEVSYNEQFF. CDR3 DNA: TGCGCCAGCAGCTTGGCCGGAGAAGTATCCTACAATGAGCAGTTCTTC. The entire variable domain, with the rest obtained from reference TRBV5-1 and TRBJ2-1, is as follows: KAGVTQTPRYLIKTRGQQVTLSCSPISGHRSVSWYQQTPGQGLQFLFEYFSETQRNKGNFPGRFSGRQFSNSRSEMNVSTLELGDSALYLCASSLAGEVSYNEQFFGPGTRLTVL.

This sequence joins TRBV7-9 and TRBJ2-3, with D possibly TRBD2 on 7 matching bases. This CDR3 region has 15 residues. Germline V lookup: CDR1 SEHNR, CDR2 FQNEAQ (reference sequence). Trimming pared 5 bases from V and 5 bases from J, leaving 17 bases between. The CDR3 spells CASSTAGARGDTQYF. The CDR3 bases are TGTGCCAGCAGCACTGCGGGGGCCAGGGGAGATACGCAGTATTTT. The entire variable domain, with the rest obtained from reference TRBV7-9 and TRBJ2-3, is as follows: DTGVSQNPRHKITKRGQNVTFRCDPISEHNRLYWYRQTLGQGPEFLTYFQNEAQLEKSRLLSDRFSAERPKGSFSTLEIQRTEQGDSAMYLCASSTAGARGDTQYFGPGTRLTVL.

In the case of this clonotype: One end of the junction does not line up with germline, which may come from a read error. The CDR3 loop is CASSQGTSGCRGQYF. The CDR3 bases are TGTGCCAGCAGTCAAGGGACTAGCGGGTGTAGAGGGCAGTACTTC. The chain has TRBV3-1 and TRBJ2-7; TRBD2 agrees at 12 bases. The CDR3 is 15 residues long. Germline V lookup: CDR1 LGHDT, CDR2 YNNKEL (reference sequence).

This sequence joins TRBV4-1 and TRBJ1-1; D is unclear. Germline lookup yields CDR1 MGHRA and CDR2 YSYEKL. There are 15 residues in the CDR3. With 0 bases removed from V and 3 bases from J, the gap between germline ends came to 11 bases. The CDR3 sequence is CASSQDGVVDTEAFF. CDR3 in DNA: TGCGCCAGCAGCCAAGATGGGGTAGTGGACACTGAAGCTTTCTTT.

This clonotype was counted a few times. The rearrangement uses TRBV29-1 and TRBJ2-3; D call uncertain. The CDR3 contains 12 residues. Trimming took 2 bases from V and 6 from J, leaving 9 bases between them. Germline V gene sequence: CDR1 SQVTM, CDR2 ANQGSEA. The CDR3 reads CSVETPRDTQYF. The CDR3 region has the DNA TGCAGCGTTGAAACGCCGAGGGATACGCAGTATTTT.

There are a few counts of this clonotype. V gene TRBV9 combines with J gene TRBJ2-1; TRBD2 matches 11 bases. Trimming at V came to 1 base and at J to 8 bases, leaving 5 bases not matched to a gene. The V gene's germline CDR1 is SGDLS and CDR2 YYNGEE. The CDR3 is 15 residues long. CDR3 in amino acids: CASSVSSGGWDEQFF. The CDR3 DNA reads as TGTGCCAGCAGCGTATCTAGCGGGGGGTGGGATGAGCAGTTCTTC. Together with reference TRBV9 and TRBJ2-1, the CDR3 gives the full variable domain: DSGVTQTPKHLITATGQRVTLRCSPRSGDLSVYWYQQSLDQGLQFLIQYYNGEERAKGNILERFSAQQFPDLHSELNLSSLELGDSALYFCASSVSSGGWDEQFFGPGTRLTVL.

The chain has TRBV24-1 and TRBJ1-2, with a possible D match to TRBD1 (6 bases). The V end lost 2 bases, the J end lost 4 bases, and 10 bases lay between the germline ends. There are 14 residues in the CDR3. The germline CDR1 and CDR2 sequences are KGHDR and SFDVKD. The CDR3 bases are TGTGCCACCAGTGATTCCAGGGGAATCTATGGCTACACCTTC. This gives the protein CATSDSRGIYGYTF.

This clonotype has just one count. This chain uses TRBV14 with TRBJ2-7; D uncertain. The CDR3 contains 16 residues. With 0 bases removed from V and 0 bases from J, the gap between germline ends came to 12 bases. The germline V gene encodes CDR1 SGHDN and CDR2 FVKESK. CDR3 nucleotide sequence: TGTGCCAGCAGCCAAGACCCGGGCTCCAGCTCCTACGAGCAGTACTTC. Amino acids: CASSQDPGSSSYEQYF.

The chain has TRBV20-1 and TRBJ2-7; D possibly corresponds to TRBD1 (6 bases). Trimming removed 5 bases at V and 4 bases at J, with 12 bases between. The CDR3 sequence is 12 residues long. Germline V gene lookup returns CDR1 DFQATT and CDR2 SNEGSKA (reference sequence). The CDR3 DNA is TGCAGTGCTGATAAGGGGGATTACGAGCAGTACTTC. Translated: CSADKGDYEQYF.

V is TRBV7-8 and J is TRBJ2-1; 7 bases fit TRBD2. Germline V gene sequence: CDR1 SGHVS, CDR2 FQNEAQ. The CDR3 is 18 amino acids. V was pared by 1 base and J by 7 bases, with 16 bases of the junction left unmatched. This chain's CDR3 is CASSLVLATYSGGNEQFF. DNA of the CDR3: TGTGCCAGCAGCTTAGTACTAGCGACCTACTCCGGAGGGAATGAGCAGTTCTTC.

This clonotype was seen more than once but under ten times. J is TRBJ2-2 and V is TRBV5-1; 9 bases agree with TRBD1. The trim removed 2 bases at V and 3 bases at J, leaving 14 bases unmatched. The CDR3 is 19 amino acids. CDR1 is SGHRS, CDR2 YFSETQ, per germline. Here the CDR3 DNA reads TGCGCCAGCAGCTTTGAACGGGACAGGGCCGCGTGGGACACCGGGGAGCTGTTTTTT. This sequence encodes CASSFERDRAAWDTGELFF. Filled out from reference TRBV5-1 and TRBJ2-2, the complete variable domain reads KAGVTQTPRYLIKTRGQQVTLSCSPISGHRSVSWYQQTPGQGLQFLFEYFSETQRNKGNFPGRFSGRQFSNSRSEMNVSTLELGDSALYLCASSFERDRAAWDTGELFFGEGSRLTVL.

This clonotype was counted ten times or more. The chain joins TRBV5-1 to TRBJ2-4, with 8 bases lining up with TRBD1. This CDR3 region has 17 residues. Germline trimming cut 0 bases from V and 1 base from J; bases unmatched to any gene: 6. The V gene's germline CDR1 is SGHRS and CDR2 YFSETQ. CDR3 in DNA: TGCGCCAGCAGCTTGGCCTTACAGGGGGGTGCCAAAAACATTCAGTACTTC. Translated, it gives CASSLALQGGAKNIQYF.

The rearrangement joins TRBV5-1 to TRBJ2-7; D is possibly TRBD1 (5 bases). CDR1 SGHRS and CDR2 YFSETQ come from the germline V gene. Between the trimmed V and J ends, which lost 0 bases and 5 bases, there was a span of 15 bases. The CDR3 sequence is 15 residues long. CDR3 sequence: CASSLEVGQGDEQYF. In DNA form, the CDR3 reads TGCGCCAGCAGCTTGGAGGTAGGCCAGGGCGACGAGCAGTACTTC.

This clonotype was counted between two and nine times. V and J are TRBV30 and TRBJ2-4; D perhaps matches TRBD2 (5 bases). V lost 8 bases and J 8 bases, leaving 13 bases between the germline ends. The CDR3 has 11 amino acids. The V gene's germline CDR1 is GTSNPN and CDR2 SVGIG (reference sequence). CDR3 loop: CAVAPGDIQYF. CDR3 in DNA: TGTGCCGTGGCCCCCGGGGACATTCAGTACTTC.